In its sample, the clone carrying this T cell receptor beta chain was seen a few times. Its target is not known. Germline V lookup: CDR1 SGHDN, CDR2 FVKESK. Trimming took off 8 bases at V and 6 bases at J, with 11 bases between the two ends. This CDR3 is 13 amino acids long. This sample was included in a study of naive and memory T cell subsets. Study results and limitations: From naive to CM, EM and EMRA, diversity decreased and Gini increased. Especially in CD8 cells, naive repertoires contained a few larger clonotypes, possibly CD45RA-re-expressing memory cells.

Overnight CMV lysate stimulation of fresh PBMCs defined donor CMV status by CD4+ IFNgamma. Cells stained for CD3, CD4, CD8, CD45RA and CD27 were sorted into four subsets. The beta constant-region primer was an equimolar mix of two oligonucleotides covering TRBC1 and TRBC2. Four rounds of PCR amplified the ligated cDNA using nested alpha and beta constant-region primers plus SP2. One entry per CDR3 protein results from TCRdb running MiXCR on the UMI-ligation and nested PCR reads. The table lists approximately 140,000 distinct CDR3 sequences, about 20% of them singletons, with around 0.097% in the top ten.

This clonotype was sampled from a human donor in good health. This sequence joins TRBV14 and TRBJ1-6; D not certain. The sample comprised naive CD4+ T cells from blood. The CDR3 here is CASAGDLNSPLHF. In DNA form, the CDR3 reads TGTGCCAGCGCGGGAGACCTTAATTCACCCCTCCACTTT.